This TCR beta chain was identified in a study of tumor-infiltrating lymphocytes in oesophageal squamous cell carcinoma. TCRdb redid the calling of the PCR reads with MiXCR, one entry per CDR3 protein. The repertoire has 10,000 to 15,000 distinct CDR3 sequences, roughly 46% of them found once; the top ten carry approximately 15%. Germline CDR1 is MNHNY and CDR2 is SVGAGI (reference sequence). Trimming took 0 bases from V and 4 from J, leaving 13 bases between them. This CDR3 is 15 amino acids long. The receptor was isolated from a male donor with esophageal squamous cell carcinoma. Sequenced input: normal esophageal tissue next to the tumor. V is TRBV6-6 and J is TRBJ2-7; maybe TRBD2 (6 bases). The DNA of the CDR3 is TGTGCCAGCAGTTACTCCCTAGTGGGAGGTTACGAGCAGTACTTC. This codes for CASSYSLVGGYEQYF.